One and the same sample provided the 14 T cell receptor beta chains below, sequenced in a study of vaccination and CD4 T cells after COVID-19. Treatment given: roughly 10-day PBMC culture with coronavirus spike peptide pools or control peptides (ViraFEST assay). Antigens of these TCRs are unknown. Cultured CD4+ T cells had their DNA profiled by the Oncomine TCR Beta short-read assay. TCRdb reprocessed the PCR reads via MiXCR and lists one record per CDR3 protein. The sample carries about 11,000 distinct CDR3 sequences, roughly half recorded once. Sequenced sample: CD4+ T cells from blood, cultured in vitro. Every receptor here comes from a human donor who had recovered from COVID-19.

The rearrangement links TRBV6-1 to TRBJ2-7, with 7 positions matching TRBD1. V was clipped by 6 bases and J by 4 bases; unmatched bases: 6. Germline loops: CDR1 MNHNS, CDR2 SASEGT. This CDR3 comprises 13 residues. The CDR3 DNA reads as TGTGCCAGCAGCCGGGACAGCCAATACGAGCAGTACTTC. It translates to CASSRDSQYEQYF.

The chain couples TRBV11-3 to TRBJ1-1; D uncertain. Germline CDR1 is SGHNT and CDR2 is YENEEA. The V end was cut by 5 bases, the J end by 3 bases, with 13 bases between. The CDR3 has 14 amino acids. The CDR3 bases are TGTGCCAGCAGCGGCGAAGGGTGGGACACTGAAGCTTTCTTT. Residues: CASSGEGWDTEAFF. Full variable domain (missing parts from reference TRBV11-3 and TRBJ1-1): EAGVVQSPRYKIIEKKQPVAFWCNPISGHNTLYWYLQNLGQGPELLIRYENEEAVDDSQLPKDRFSAERLKGVDSTLKIQPAELGDSAVYLCASSGEGWDTEAFFGQGTRLTVV.

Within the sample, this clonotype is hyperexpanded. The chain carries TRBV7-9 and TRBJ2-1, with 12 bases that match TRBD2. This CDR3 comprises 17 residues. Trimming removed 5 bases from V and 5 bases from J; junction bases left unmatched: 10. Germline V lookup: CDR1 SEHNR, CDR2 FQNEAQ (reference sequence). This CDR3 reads CASSRRALAGGDNEQFF. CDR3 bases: TGTGCCAGCAGCCGAAGGGCTCTAGCGGGAGGGGACAATGAGCAGTTCTTC.

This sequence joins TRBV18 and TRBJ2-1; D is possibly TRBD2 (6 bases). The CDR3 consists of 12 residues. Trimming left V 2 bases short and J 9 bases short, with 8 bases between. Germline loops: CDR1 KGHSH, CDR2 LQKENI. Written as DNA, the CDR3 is TGTGCCAGCTCACCAGGAGGGTCTGAGCAGTTCTTC. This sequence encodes CASSPGGSEQFF.

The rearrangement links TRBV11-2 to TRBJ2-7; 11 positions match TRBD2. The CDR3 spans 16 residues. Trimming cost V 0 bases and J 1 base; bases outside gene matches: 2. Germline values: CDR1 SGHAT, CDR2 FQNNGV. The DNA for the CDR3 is TGTGCCAGCAGCTTAGAACGACTAGCGGGGTCCTACGAGCAGTACTTC. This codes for CASSLERLAGSYEQYF.

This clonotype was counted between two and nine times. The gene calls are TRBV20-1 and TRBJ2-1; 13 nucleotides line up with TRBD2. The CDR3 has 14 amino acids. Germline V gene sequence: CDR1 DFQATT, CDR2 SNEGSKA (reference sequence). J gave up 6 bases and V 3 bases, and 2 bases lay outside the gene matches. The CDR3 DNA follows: TGCAGTGCTAGGACTAGCGGGAGGACCAATGAGCAGTTCTTC. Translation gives CSARTSGRTNEQFF.

The CDR3 region has the DNA TGTGCCAGCAGCGTAGAGTTTAGCGGGGGGTTAGATACGCAGTATTTT. Translation gives CASSVEFSGGLDTQYF. This chain connects TRBV9 to TRBJ2-3; 10 nucleotides agree with TRBD2. The ends lost 0 bases at V and 5 bases at J; junction bases unmatched: 6. Per the germline V gene, CDR1 is SGDLS and CDR2 is YYNGEE. The CDR3 covers 16 residues.

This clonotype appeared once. The CDR3 nucleotides are TGTGCCAGCAGGATGGACAGGGCTGAAGCTTTCTTT. Translating gives CASRMDRAEAFF. This chain connects TRBV2 to TRBJ1-1, with 8 positions matching TRBD1. Looked up from germline, CDR1 is SNHLY and CDR2 is FYNNEI. Trimming at V came to 6 bases and at J to 6 bases, leaving 3 bases not matched to a gene. The CDR3 is 12 amino acids.

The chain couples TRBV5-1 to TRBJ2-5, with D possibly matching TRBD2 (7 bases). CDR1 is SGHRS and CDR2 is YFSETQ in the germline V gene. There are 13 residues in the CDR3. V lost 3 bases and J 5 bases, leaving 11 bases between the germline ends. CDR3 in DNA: TGCGCCAGCAGCTCTTGGGGGGGCGAGACCCAGTACTTC. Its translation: CASSSWGGETQYF.

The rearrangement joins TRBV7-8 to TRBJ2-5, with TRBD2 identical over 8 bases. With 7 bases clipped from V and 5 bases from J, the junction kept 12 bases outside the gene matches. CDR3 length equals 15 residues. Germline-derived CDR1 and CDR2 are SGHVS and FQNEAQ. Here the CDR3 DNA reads TGTGCCAGCACTCAGACGGCGGGGGGTTGGGAGACCCAGTACTTC. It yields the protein CASTQTAGGWETQYF.

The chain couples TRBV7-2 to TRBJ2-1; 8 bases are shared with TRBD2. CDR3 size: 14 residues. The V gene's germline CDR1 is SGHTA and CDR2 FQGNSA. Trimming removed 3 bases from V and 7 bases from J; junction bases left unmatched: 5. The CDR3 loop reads CASSLRGLVNEQFF. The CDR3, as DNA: TGTGCCAGCAGCTTGCGGGGACTAGTAAATGAGCAGTTCTTC.

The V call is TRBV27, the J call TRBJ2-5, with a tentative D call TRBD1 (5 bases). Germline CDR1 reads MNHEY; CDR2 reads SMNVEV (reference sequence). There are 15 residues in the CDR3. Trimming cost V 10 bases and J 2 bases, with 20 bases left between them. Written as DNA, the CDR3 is TGTGCCACCAAGGAAGGGGTGGTAGGGCAAGAGACCCAGTACTTC. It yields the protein CATKEGVVGQETQYF.

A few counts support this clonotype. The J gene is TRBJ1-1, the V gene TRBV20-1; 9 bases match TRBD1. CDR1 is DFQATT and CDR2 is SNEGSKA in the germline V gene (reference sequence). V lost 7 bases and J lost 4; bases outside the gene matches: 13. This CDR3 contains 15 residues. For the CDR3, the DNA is TGCAGTGGCAGCCGGGGACAGGGCTTCTCCACTGAAGCTTTCTTT. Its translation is CSGSRGQGFSTEAFF.

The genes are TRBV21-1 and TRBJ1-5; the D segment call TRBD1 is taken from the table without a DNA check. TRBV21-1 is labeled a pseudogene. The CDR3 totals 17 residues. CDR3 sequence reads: CASSSPDPGQGFKPQHF. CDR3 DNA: TGTGCCAGCAGCTCCCCCGACCCGGGACAGGGGTTTAAGCCCCAGCATTTT.